The 19 T cell receptor beta chains below were found in one sample sequenced in a study of shared clonotypes between healthy human individuals. Assay used: immunoSEQ multiplex PCR; TCRdb lists only in-frame clones, some missing. This repertoire shows about 730,000 clones, around 77% found once; its top ten account for under 2%. Sequenced: memory CD4+ T cells sorted from blood. The subset here: CD45RA-negative fraction. The receptors stem from a woman aged 30 to 39 in good health.

This sequence joins TRBV6-5 and TRBJ2-7, with 7 bases matching TRBD1. CDR1 and CDR2 from the germline V gene are MNHEY and SVGAGI. V lost 11 bases and J lost 5; bases outside the gene matches: 15. The CDR3 has 14 residues. The CDR3: CASSPGTENNEQYF. CDR3 DNA: TGTGCCTCCTCACCCGGGACAGAGAATAACGAGCAGTACTTC.

J is TRBJ1-1 and V is TRBV18; no definite D call. Per germline, CDR1 KGHSH and CDR2 LQKENI. V lost 2 bases to trimming and J lost 4 bases, with 8 bases between them. This CDR3 contains 13 residues. CDR3 bases: TGTGCCAGCTCACCAACGGTAGGCACTGAAGCTTTCTTT. Translated: CASSPTVGTEAFF. The full variable domain, its missing parts supplied by reference TRBV18 and TRBJ1-1, is NAGVMQNPRHLVRRRGQEARLRCSPMKGHSHVYWYRQLPEEGLKFMVYLQKENIIDESGMPKERFSAEFPKEGPSILRIQQVVRGDSAAYFCASSPTVGTEAFFGQGTRLTVV.

Only a few counts were recorded for this clone. The chain carries TRBV4-2 and TRBJ2-6; 7 bases are shared with TRBD2. J was trimmed by 3 bases and V by 0 bases; bases with no gene match: 11. The CDR3 runs 19 residues. Germline V lookup: CDR1 LGHNA, CDR2 YNFKEQ. CDR3 in amino acids: CASSQDGLAGDGGANVLTF. CDR3 DNA sequence: TGTGCCAGCAGCCAAGACGGGCTTGCGGGAGACGGTGGGGCCAACGTCCTGACTTTC.

The rearrangement uses TRBV6-1 and TRBJ2-5, with 9 bases matching TRBD2. The CDR3 totals 15 residues. Looked up from germline, CDR1 is MNHNS and CDR2 is SASEGT. The trim removed 7 bases at V and 7 bases at J, leaving 13 bases unmatched. The CDR3 region is CASTRWVAGVRTQYF. As DNA, the CDR3 is TGTGCCAGCACCCGATGGGTAGCGGGAGTAAGGACCCAGTACTTC.

Comments on this clone: The identical CDR3 is also encoded by other nucleotide sequences in the sample. J is TRBJ1-2 and V is TRBV28, with a tentative D call TRBD1 (5 bases). Germline CDR1 MDHEN, CDR2 SYDVKM. Between the trimmed V and J ends, which lost 4 bases and 4 bases, there was a span of 10 bases. The CDR3 is made up of 13 amino acids. CDR3 in amino acids: CASSYPGIYGYTF. CDR3 DNA: TGTGCCAGCAGTTATCCAGGGATCTATGGCTACACCTTC.

This clone was seen a few times. The chain combines TRBV28 with TRBJ2-1, with TRBD2 matching over 14 bases. CDR3 size: 17 residues. The V gene's germline CDR1 is MDHEN and CDR2 SYDVKM. J lost 8 bases, V lost 6 bases, and 12 bases had no gene match. The CDR3, as DNA: TGTGCCAGCAGAACCTCCGGACTAGCGGGAGGAAGAGATGAGCAGTTCTTC. Its translation is CASRTSGLAGGRDEQFF.

This clone was seen at least ten times. The chain is built from TRBV27 and TRBJ2-5, with TRBD2 identical over 10 bases. V lost 6 bases to trimming and J lost 2 bases; unmatched junction nucleotides: 6. Germline V gene sequence: CDR1 MNHEY, CDR2 SMNVEV (reference sequence). The CDR3 totals 15 residues. DNA for the CDR3: TGTGCCAGCAGGAGAGCGGGAGGGGGACAAGAGACCCAGTACTTC. It yields the protein CASRRAGGGQETQYF.

The chain joins TRBV28 to TRBJ2-5; D is ambiguous. Germline loops: CDR1 MDHEN, CDR2 SYDVKM. Trimming took 6 bases from V and 0 from J, leaving 11 bases between them. This CDR3 spans 14 amino acids. In nucleotides, the CDR3 is TGTGCCAGCAGAGTATCGATGTACCAAGAGACCCAGTACTTC. Its translation is CASRVSMYQETQYF.

J is TRBJ1-1 and V is TRBV28, with TRBD1 as a possible D gene (5 bases). This CDR3 has 12 amino acids. In germline, CDR1 is MDHEN, CDR2 SYDVKM. The germline V and J ends were trimmed by 8 bases and 9 bases, with 16 bases remaining between them. The CDR3 DNA reads TGTGCCAGCTGGGGACCAGTACTTCAAGCTTTCTTT. This sequence encodes CASWGPVLQAFF.

On this clone itself: The same CDR3 arises from other DNA sequences in this sample as well. The CDR3 here is CASSGQGATNEKLFF. CDR3 nucleotides: TGTGCCAGCAGCGGACAGGGTGCAACTAATGAAAAACTGTTTTTT. This rearrangement joins TRBV2 to TRBJ1-4, with 8 bases that match TRBD1. The germline gives CDR1 SNHLY, CDR2 FYNNEI. This CDR3 is 15 amino acids long. V was pared by 6 bases and J by 0 bases, with 3 bases of the junction left unmatched.

In nucleotides, the CDR3 is TGTGCCAGCAGCATCCAGGGACTAGCGGGAGAAACTGGGGCCAACGTCCTGACTTTC. Translating it yields CASSIQGLAGETGANVLTF. The genes are TRBV7-3 and TRBJ2-6; TRBD2 matches at 14 bases. CDR1 is SGHTA and CDR2 is FQGTGA in the germline V gene. With 5 bases clipped from V and 2 bases from J, the junction kept 8 bases outside the gene matches. The CDR3 loop spans 19 amino acids.

V gene TRBV11-2 combines with J gene TRBJ2-7, with D perhaps TRBD1 (6 bases). This CDR3 contains 14 residues. V was clipped by 5 bases and J by 0 bases, with 11 bases between them. CDR1 and CDR2 from the germline V gene are SGHAT and FQNNGV. The CDR3 region is CASSINRDSYEQYF. In nucleotides, the CDR3 is TGTGCCAGCAGCATTAACAGGGACTCCTACGAGCAGTACTTC.

V usage is TRBV5-4 and J usage is TRBJ2-1; D tentatively fits TRBD1 or TRBD2 (5 bases each). The CDR3 has 17 amino acids. V shed 4 bases and J shed 0 bases, with 17 bases lying between them. Germline V gene lookup returns CDR1 SGHNT and CDR2 YYREEE (reference sequence). This CDR3 reads CASSRLLGTSSYNEQFF. The CDR3 bases are TGTGCCAGCAGCCGTCTATTAGGGACCAGCTCCTACAATGAGCAGTTCTTC.

The chain combines TRBV7-9 with TRBJ1-1; D ambiguous. CDR1 and CDR2 from the germline V gene are SEHNR and FQNEAQ (reference sequence). V lost 5 bases, J lost 1 base, and 11 bases lay in between. The CDR3 covers 14 residues. CDR3 residues: CASSVSYQNTEAFF. CDR3 in DNA: TGTGCCAGCAGCGTTTCCTACCAGAACACTGAAGCTTTCTTT.

This chain links TRBV14 with TRBJ1-3; a possible D gene is TRBD1 (5 bases). V was cut by 2 bases and J by 4 bases, with 15 bases left in between. This CDR3 is built from 16 residues. Germline CDR1 reads SGHDN; CDR2 reads FVKESK. The CDR3 sequence: CASSQFWGTLGNTIYF. CDR3 DNA sequence: TGTGCCAGCAGCCAATTTTGGGGGACTCTCGGAAACACCATATATTTT.

The CDR3 sequence: CASSLGEGRQGNTEAFF. The CDR3 DNA follows: TGTGCCAGCAGCTTAGGTGAGGGGAGGCAGGGGAACACTGAAGCTTTCTTT. This sequence joins TRBV11-3 and TRBJ1-1; a weak D match, TRBD1 (5 bases). V dropped 1 base and J dropped 1 base, with 16 bases sitting between them. This CDR3 comprises 17 residues. CDR1 is SGHNT, CDR2 YENEEA, per germline.

Many counts were recorded for this clone. This chain links TRBV28 with TRBJ1-2, with 8 bases fitting TRBD1. CDR1 is MDHEN, CDR2 SYDVKM, per germline. CDR3 length: 17 residues. The junction had 11 bases not matched to a gene; V was cut back by 3 bases and J by 2 bases. For the CDR3, the DNA is TGTGCCAGCAGTTTCTGGACAGGGCTTACCGGGAACTATGGCTACACCTTC. Translating gives CASSFWTGLTGNYGYTF.

The V gene is TRBV28, the J gene TRBJ1-2; D call uncertain. The ends were cut back, 4 bases at V and 7 bases at J, with 16 bases in the middle. The germline V gene has CDR1 MDHEN and CDR2 SYDVKM. The CDR3 totals 14 residues. CDR3 loop: CASSSPTETGGYTF. For the CDR3, the DNA is TGTGCCAGCAGTTCCCCGACGGAAACTGGTGGCTACACCTTC.

CDR3 loop: CASSYVQGRGYTF. The CDR3, as DNA: TGTGCCAGCAGTTACGTCCAGGGACGTGGCTACACCTTC. This chain uses TRBV6-5 with TRBJ1-2; D is possibly TRBD1 (5 bases). This CDR3 contains 13 residues. CDR1 is MNHEY and CDR2 is SVGAGI in the germline V gene. V shed 2 bases and J shed 7 bases, with 11 bases lying between them.